This T cell receptor (beta chain) appears in the sequencing data of a study of OX40 agonist ivuxolimab in advanced cancers. Findings and caveats of the study: The CD4+ and CD8+ T cells in the blood had expanded clonally by week 6 at 0.1 to 3.0 mg/kg.

Notes on this clone: The antigen is undetermined.

CDR1 is MGHDK, CDR2 SYGVNS, per germline. V was cut by 3 bases and J by 4 bases, with 15 bases left in between. The CDR3 is 15 residues long. Some clones are missing from TCRdb's copy, which holds only in-frame ones; the method was immunoSEQ multiplex PCR. The table has about 75,000 clones, 80% to 90% seen once. The chain uses TRBV25-1 and TRBJ1-1; D ambiguous. The sequences come from CD4+ or CD8+ T cells sorted from blood, collected in a trial of the OX40 agonist ivuxolimab. The TCR comes from an adult with an advanced solid tumor such as melanoma, head and neck, liver or kidney cancer. CDR3 loop: CASSDTRRGITEAFF. Here the CDR3 DNA reads TGTGCCAGCAGTGATACAAGGAGAGGGATCACTGAAGCTTTCTTT.